This T cell receptor (beta chain) is from a study of blood T cell repertoires in COVID-19. Study overall: PBMCs, B-cell-depleted T cells, or T cells were the source of the cDNA or gDNA that made up the material.

In the authors' workflow: Estimates of nucleated cell counts were drawn from the amplification of reference gene primers. Sequencing used immunoSEQ multiplex PCR; TCRdb keeps in-frame clones, though not all of them. V and J calls and clone size are those listed in that table; D and trimming were worked out from the DNA. The repertoire holds around 94,000 clones, with around 90% as singletons. The receptor was isolated from a woman aged 45 to 65 with COVID-19, enrolled during active disease. Specimen: peripheral blood.

The CDR3 sequence: CASSLPGTGANTEAFF. The CDR3 nucleotides read TGTGCCAGCAGCTTACCCGGGACAGGGGCGAACACTGAAGCTTTCTTT. The chain employs TRBV11-2 and TRBJ1-1, with 10 bases that match TRBD1. With 2 bases clipped from V and 1 base from J, the junction kept 4 bases outside the gene matches. The CDR3 totals 16 residues. CDR1 and CDR2 (germline): SGHAT, FQNNGV.